This entry concerns a single TCR beta chain. What it binds is not known. The sample belongs to a study of identical twins. The study's findings and limits: Analyses of zero insertions could be partly confounded by invariant MAIT and iNKT cells. Rather than following the same donors, the conclusions depended on cross-sectional statistical analysis. For out-of-frame alpha sequences shared by twins, low generation probability was in excess.

TCRdb reanalysed the 5' RACE reads using MiXCR and keeps one entry per CDR3 protein. The data contain about 530,000 distinct CDR3 sequences, roughly 15% of them singletons. This sample was shared with a second study, whose subject was yellow fever vaccine responses in identical twins. From that report: Vaccine-induced T cell responses in twins were reportedly observed to appear partly convergent, partly personalized.

Specimen: CD4+ T cells sorted from blood. The sequence was collected from a woman younger than 35 in good health.

This CDR3 reads CASSLPLVWETDTQYF. CDR3 coding DNA: TGTGCCAGCAGTTTACCACTAGTCTGGGAGACAGATACGCAGTATTTT. The chain recombines TRBV28 with TRBJ2-3; D might be TRBD2 (5 bases). The CDR3 is 16 residues long. In germline, CDR1 is MDHEN, CDR2 SYDVKM. Trimming cost V 2 bases and J 3 bases, with 15 bases left between them.